One sample yielded the 9 T cell receptor beta chains listed below, sequenced in a study of OX40 agonist ivuxolimab in advanced cancers. The data were produced by immunoSEQ multiplex PCR, yet TCRdb's version contains in-frame clones alone and is incomplete. The top ten clones hold roughly 0.64% of a sample with about 89,000 clones, approximately 91% of them seen once. This specimen consisted of CD4+ or CD8+ T cells sorted from blood, obtained in a trial of the OX40 agonist ivuxolimab. All receptors derive from an adult with an advanced solid tumor such as melanoma, head and neck, liver or kidney cancer.

The chain uses TRBV6-1 and TRBJ1-3, with D unclear. The length of the CDR3 is 16 residues. The germline CDR1 and CDR2 sequences are MNHNS and SASEGT. V lost 0 bases to trimming and J lost 0 bases, with 9 bases between them. The CDR3 loop reads CASSEALPISGNTIYF. CDR3 sequence (DNA): TGTGCCAGCAGTGAAGCGCTTCCGATCTCTGGAAACACCATATATTTT.

This rearrangement joins TRBV11-2 to TRBJ2-1; TRBD1 is a possible D gene (6 bases). Germline values: CDR1 SGHAT, CDR2 FQNNGV. Trimming shortened V by 1 base and J by 1 base, and 11 bases separated the two germline ends. This CDR3 has 16 amino acids. As DNA, the CDR3 is TGTGCCAGCAGCTTAGGGGGGCCCCTTTCCTACAATGAGCAGTTCTTC. The encoded protein is CASSLGGPLSYNEQFF.

The CDR3 DNA sequence: TGTGCCAGCAGTTTTGGGTACGAGCAGTACTTC. Protein: CASSFGYEQYF. This chain links TRBV27 with TRBJ2-7; the D is unclear. This CDR3 is built from 11 residues. With 3 bases removed from V and 4 bases from J, the gap between germline ends came to 4 bases. Germline V gene sequence: CDR1 MNHEY, CDR2 SMNVEV (reference sequence).

The chain uses TRBV2 and TRBJ1-6; D might be TRBD1 (6 bases). V lost 7 bases and J 8 bases, leaving 12 bases between the germline ends. CDR3 length equals 13 residues. The germline V gene encodes CDR1 SNHLY and CDR2 FYNNEI. The CDR3 DNA follows: TGTGCCAGCACACAGGGTGGGGATTCACCCCTCCACTTT. The encoded protein is CASTQGGDSPLHF.

This chain uses TRBV4-3 with TRBJ1-5; D is uncertain. Germline V gene lookup returns CDR1 LGHNA and CDR2 YSLEER. V was trimmed by 0 bases and J by 4 bases, leaving 7 bases between them. The CDR3 is 14 amino acids. The CDR3 loop is CASSQDARNQPQHF. The CDR3 DNA is TGCGCCAGCAGCCAAGATGCGAGGAATCAGCCCCAGCATTTT.

The rearrangement joins TRBV28 to TRBJ1-2; a possible D gene is TRBD1 (5 bases). The CDR3 totals 17 residues. Trimming left V 2 bases short and J 0 bases short, with 16 bases between. Germline CDR1 and CDR2: MDHEN and SYDVKM. The CDR3 DNA reads TGTGCCAGCAGTTTAAGGCAGGGTGGGGTCTCTAACTATGGCTACACCTTC. Translation gives CASSLRQGGVSNYGYTF.

The chain has TRBV5-1 and TRBJ2-7; possibly TRBD1 or TRBD2 for D (5 bases each). Germline CDR1 reads SGHRS; CDR2 reads YFSETQ. The CDR3 loop spans 14 amino acids. V was clipped by 7 bases and J by 0 bases, with 14 bases between them. In DNA, the CDR3 is TGCGCCAGCCAAGGGACCCTAAGCTCCTACGAGCAGTACTTC. Protein product: CASQGTLSSYEQYF.

This chain joins TRBV4-3 and TRBJ1-3; TRBD1 might be the D (5 bases). Per the germline V gene, CDR1 is LGHNA and CDR2 is YSLEER. The CDR3 contains 17 residues. V lost 0 bases and J lost 2, with 14 bases in between. The CDR3 nucleotides are TGCGCCAGCAGCCAAGAAGGCAGGGCCGAGGCTGGAAACACCATATATTTT. This translates into CASSQEGRAEAGNTIYF.

V usage is TRBV18 and J usage is TRBJ1-2, with 7 bases aligning to TRBD1. Germline V gene sequence: CDR1 KGHSH, CDR2 LQKENI. The ends lost 3 bases at V and 6 bases at J; junction bases unmatched: 7. CDR3 size: 14 residues. The CDR3 DNA follows: TGTGCCAGCTCACCGGTGGACAGGCCTAATGGCTACACCTTC. Its protein is CASSPVDRPNGYTF.